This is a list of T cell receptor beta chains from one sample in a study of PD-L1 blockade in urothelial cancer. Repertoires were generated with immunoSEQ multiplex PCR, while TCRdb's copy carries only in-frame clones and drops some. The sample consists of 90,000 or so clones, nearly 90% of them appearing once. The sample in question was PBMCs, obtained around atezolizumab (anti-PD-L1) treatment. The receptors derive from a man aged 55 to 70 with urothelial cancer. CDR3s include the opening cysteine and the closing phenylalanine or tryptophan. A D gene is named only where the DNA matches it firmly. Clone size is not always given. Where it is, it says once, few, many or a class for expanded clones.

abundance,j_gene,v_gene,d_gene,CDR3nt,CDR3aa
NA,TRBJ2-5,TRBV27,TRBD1,TGTGCCAGCAGTTTCTCAAACAGGGGTCAAGAGACCCAGTACTTC,CASSFSNRGQETQYF
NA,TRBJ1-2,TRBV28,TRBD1,TGTGCCAGCAGCCGCGGACAGGGCGTACAAGGCTACACCTTC,CASSRGQGVQGYTF
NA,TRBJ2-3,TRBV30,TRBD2,TGTGCCTGGAAGTTCTCTTTAGGGACTAGCGGAAGCACAGATACGCAGTATTTT,CAWKFSLGTSGSTDTQYF
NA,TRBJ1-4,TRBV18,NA,TGTGCCAGCTCACCACTGGGAGGGGATGGTTCTAATGAAAAACTGTTTTTT,CASSPLGGDGSNEKLFF
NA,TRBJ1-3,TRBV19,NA,TGTGCCAGTAGTCCTACCCTCGTTGGCTCTGGAAACACCATATATTTT,CASSPTLVGSGNTIYF
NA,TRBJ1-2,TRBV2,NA,TGTGCCAGCAGTGACAGGGGCTATGGCTACACCTTC,CASSDRGYGYTF
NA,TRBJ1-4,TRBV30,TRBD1,TGTGCCTGGAGCACTCCCGGGACAGGGGGGGAAAAACTGTTTTTT,CAWSTPGTGGEKLFF
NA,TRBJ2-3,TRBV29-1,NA,TGCAGCGTTGAAGTTGCCGGGGATACGCAGTATTTT,CSVEVAGDTQYF
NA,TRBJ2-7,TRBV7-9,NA,TGTGCCAGCAGCTTTGGCGAGGAAGAGCAGTACTTC,CASSFGEEEQYF
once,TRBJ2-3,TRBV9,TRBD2,TGTGCCAGCAGCGGCCATTCGAGGACTAGCGGGAAGGATACGCAGTATTTT,CASSGHSRTSGKDTQYF
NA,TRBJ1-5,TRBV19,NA,TGTGCCAGTAGTATGGGAGGGATTAATCAGCCCCAGCATTTT,CASSMGGINQPQHF
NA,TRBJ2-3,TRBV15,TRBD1,TGTGCCACCAGCCGAGAGCAGGGGGCCCCAGATACGCAGTATTTT,CATSREQGAPDTQYF
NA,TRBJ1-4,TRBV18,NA,TGTGCCAGCTCACCGTACAGGCAGTCTGAAAAACTGTTTTTT,CASSPYRQSEKLFF
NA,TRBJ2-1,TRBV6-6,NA,TGTGCCAGCACCGCCTACAATGAGCAGTTCTTC,CASTAYNEQFF
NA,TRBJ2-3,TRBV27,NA,TGTGCCAGCAGTTTGTCACAGGGATTGATAGATACGCAGTATTTT,CASSLSQGLIDTQYF
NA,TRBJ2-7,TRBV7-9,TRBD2,TGTGCCAGCAGCCCGACTAGCGCGTCCTACGAGCAGTACTTC,CASSPTSASYEQYF
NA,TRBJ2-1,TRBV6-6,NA,TGTGCCAGCTTGAGGGGGGGGTCAAACTCCTACAATGAGCAGTTCTTC,CASLRGGSNSYNEQFF
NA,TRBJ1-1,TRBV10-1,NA,TGCGCCAGCACTCGAACCTGGTCGGGACTGACAATGAACACTGAAGCTTTCTTT,CASTRTWSGLTMNTEAFF
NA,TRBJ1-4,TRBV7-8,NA,TGTGCCAGCAGCTCAGGTCCCCTGTATGAAAAACTGTTTTTT,CASSSGPLYEKLFF
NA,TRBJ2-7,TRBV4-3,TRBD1,TGCGCCAGCAGCCAAGATTTGGGCAGGGGGCCTGGGAGAAGCTCCTACGAGCAGTACTTC,CASSQDLGRGPGRSSYEQYF
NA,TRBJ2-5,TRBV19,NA,TGTGCCAGTAGTATAGACCCGACTAGTGAAGGGGAGACCCAGTACTTC,CASSIDPTSEGETQYF
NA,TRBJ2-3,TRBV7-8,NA,TGTGCCAGCAGCCCGTCCGGGTCTTCGGGTCGGACGCAGTATTTT,CASSPSGSSGRTQYF
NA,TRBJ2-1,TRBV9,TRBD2,TGTGCCAGCAGTGTAGCGGGAACCTACAATGAGCAGTTCTTC,CASSVAGTYNEQFF
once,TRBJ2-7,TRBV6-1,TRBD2,TGTGCCAGCAGCCACACTAGCGGGGTCTCCTACGAGCAGTACTTC,CASSHTSGVSYEQYF
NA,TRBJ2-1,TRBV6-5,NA,TGTGCCAGCAGTTCCCTCAGACTACACAATGAGCAGTTCTTC,CASSSLRLHNEQFF
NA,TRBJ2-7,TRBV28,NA,TGTGCCAGCAGTTTAGGGGCGGAGGGACGGGGGGAGCAGTACTTC,CASSLGAEGRGEQYF
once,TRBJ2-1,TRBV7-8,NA,TGTGCCAGCAGCTTAGCGGGAGGACGACTCTACAATGAGCAGTTCTTC,CASSLAGGRLYNEQFF
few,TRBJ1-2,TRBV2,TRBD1,TGTGCCAGCACCTTACAGGGGGCAGCTGGCTACACCTTC,CASTLQGAAGYTF
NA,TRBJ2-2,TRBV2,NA,TGTGCCAGCAATACGGACAGAAACACCGGGGAGCTGTTTTTT,CASNTDRNTGELFF
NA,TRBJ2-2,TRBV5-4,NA,TGTGCCAGCAGACTACCACAGGGAGACGGGGAGCTGTTTTTT,CASRLPQGDGELFF
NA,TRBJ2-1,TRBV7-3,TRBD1,TGTGCCAGCAGCTCCACCGGGACAGGACTAAATGAGCAGTTCTTC,CASSSTGTGLNEQFF
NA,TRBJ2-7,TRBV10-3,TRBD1,TGTGCCATCTCGAAAAGGGGGCCAACCTACGAGCAGTACTTC,CAISKRGPTYEQYF
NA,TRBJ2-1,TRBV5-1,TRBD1,TGCGCCAGCAGTCAAACTACCAACAGGGGCGGTAATGAGCAGTTCTTC,CASSQTTNRGGNEQFF
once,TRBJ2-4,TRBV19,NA,TGTGCCAGTAGTCCGACCGGACAGTTACTAGCCAAAAACATTCAGTACTTC,CASSPTGQLLAKNIQYF
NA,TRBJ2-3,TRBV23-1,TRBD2,TGCGCCAGCAGTCAATACGGGGCCGGGGGGGCCTCGGATACGCAGTATTTT,CASSQYGAGGASDTQYF
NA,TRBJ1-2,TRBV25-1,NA,TGTGCCAGCAGTGGGGAGGCCTACACCTTC,CASSGEAYTF
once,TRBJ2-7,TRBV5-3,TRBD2,TGTGCCAGACTGCTTTGGTTAGGGACTAGCGGACTGAACTCCTACGAGCAGTACTTC,CARLLWLGTSGLNSYEQYF
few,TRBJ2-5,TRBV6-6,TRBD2,TGTGCCAGCAGCGCGACTAGCCCGGTCCAAGAGACCCAGTACTTC,CASSATSPVQETQYF
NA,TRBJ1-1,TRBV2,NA,TGTGCCAGCAGTGAGGTTCCCGGACAGCGGAACACTGAAGCTTTCTTT,CASSEVPGQRNTEAFF
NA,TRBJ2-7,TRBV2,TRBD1,TGTGCCAGCAGGGACAGGGTGAACTCCTACGAGCAGTACTTC,CASRDRVNSYEQYF
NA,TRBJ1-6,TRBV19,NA,TGTGCCAGTAGTATCGTCCCCGGGGTTCAATCACCCCTCCACTTT,CASSIVPGVQSPLHF
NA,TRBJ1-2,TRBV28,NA,TGTGCCATCACAGCTAACTATGGCTACACCTTC,CAITANYGYTF
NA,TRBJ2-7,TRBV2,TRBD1,TGTGCCAGCAGCCGCATCGACAGGGCCGTTTTC,CASSRIDRAVF
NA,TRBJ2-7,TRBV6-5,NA,TGTGCCAGCAGCCCCTGGGGCAGAGCAGGCGAGCAGTACTTC,CASSPWGRAGEQYF
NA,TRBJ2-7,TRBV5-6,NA,TGTGCCAGCAGCTTGACTTCCTACGAGCAGTACTTC,CASSLTSYEQYF
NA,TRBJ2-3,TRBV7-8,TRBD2,TGTGCCAGCAGCTTATGGCCGCGGGAGGCCACAGATACGCAGTATTTT,CASSLWPREATDTQYF
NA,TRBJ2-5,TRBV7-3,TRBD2,TGTGCCAGCAGCACGGGACTACAAGAGACCCAGTACTTC,CASSTGLQETQYF
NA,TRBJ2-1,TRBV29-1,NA,TGCAGCTTAAGGCTAGAGCGGAGGCTGGATGAGCAGTTCTTC,CSLRLERRLDEQFF
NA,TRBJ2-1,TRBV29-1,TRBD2,TGCAGCGTTAACCTAGGGGTGGGGGGGGGAGTCTTC,CSVNLGVGGGVF
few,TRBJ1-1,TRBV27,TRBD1,TGTGCCAGCAGTTTTGGGGGACAGGTCACTGAAGCTTTCTTT,CASSFGGQVTEAFF
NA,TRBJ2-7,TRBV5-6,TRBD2,TGTGCCAGCAGCCCCCGCGGGGGGGGCTTATCCTACGAGCAGTACTTC,CASSPRGGGLSYEQYF
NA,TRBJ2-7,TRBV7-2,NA,TGTGCCAGCAGCTTAGCGAACGGCTACGAGCAGTACTTC,CASSLANGYEQYF
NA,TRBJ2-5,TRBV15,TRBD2,TGTGCCACCAGCAGAGCCCGGACTAGCGGGGGGCTGGAGACCCAGTACTTC,CATSRARTSGGLETQYF
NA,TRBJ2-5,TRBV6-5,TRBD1,TGTGCCAGCAGTTCCCCGGGACAGGCTCAAGAGACCCAGTACTTC,CASSSPGQAQETQYF
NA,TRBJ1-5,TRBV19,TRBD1,TGTGCCAGTAGTCCCGCGACAGGGTTCGGCAATCAGCCCCAGCATTTT,CASSPATGFGNQPQHF